A single sample is the source of the 30 T cell receptor beta chains below, sequenced in a study of T-cell memory formation after mild COVID-19 (dated by TCRdb to 2020 to 2022). Library creation used 5' RACE. The instrument was an Illumina NovaSeq 6000. TCRdb reran the public reads through fastp at Q25 and MiXCR, keeping productive beta chains. One record per CDR3 amino acid sequence lists the most common genes and DNA. The sample table lists about 340,000 distinct CDR3 sequences, more than 15% of them with a count of one. More than 20% of the sample rests with the top ten. Sequenced sample: PBMCs or a T cell subset sorted from them (not recorded which). The receptors derive from a man in his late teens or twenties who had mild COVID-19 (a few samples of this study predate the infection). The sample titles of this study are shuffled in the database, so cell type and time point are left out; the donor was told from shared clones.

This clonotype appeared a few times. The rearrangement links TRBV9 to TRBJ2-7, with D possibly matching TRBD1 (6 bases). Deletions cut 0 bases from V and 3 bases from J, with 10 bases between. CDR3 size: 14 residues. Germline values: CDR1 SGDLS, CDR2 YYNGEE. CDR3 region: CASSVVDSNYEQYF. Written as DNA, the CDR3 is TGTGCCAGCAGCGTAGTGGACAGTAACTACGAGCAGTACTTC.

The V gene is TRBV9, the J gene TRBJ1-1; tentatively, D is TRBD1 (5 bases). Per germline, CDR1 SGDLS and CDR2 YYNGEE. The CDR3 is 14 residues long. Trimming stripped 6 bases from V and 2 bases from J, with 14 bases between. Here the CDR3 reads CASTLTGANTEAFF. The CDR3 DNA follows: TGTGCCAGCACCCTAACCGGGGCTAACACTGAAGCTTTCTTT.

There are a few counts of this clonotype. The chain is built from TRBV5-4 and TRBJ2-7, with 12 bases fitting TRBD2. The CDR3 has 17 residues. Germline V gene sequence: CDR1 SGHNT, CDR2 YYREEE (reference sequence). V gave up 2 bases and J gave up 0 bases; unmatched junction bases: 6. For the CDR3, the DNA is TGTGCCAGCAGCTTCCCTAGCGGGGGGGTCCTCTCCTACGAGCAGTACTTC. It translates to CASSFPSGGVLSYEQYF.

This clonotype occurred many times. The chain links TRBV5-4 to TRBJ2-1; no reliable D call. The CDR3 has 13 residues. V was clipped by 3 bases and J by 6 bases, with 10 bases between them. Germline V lookup: CDR1 SGHNT, CDR2 YYREEE (reference sequence). The CDR3 is CASSWATSNEQFF. The CDR3, as DNA: TGTGCCAGCAGCTGGGCTACCAGCAATGAGCAGTTCTTC.

This clonotype has a handful of counts. The rearrangement links TRBV7-9 to TRBJ1-4; perhaps TRBD1 as D (5 bases). Trimming took 2 bases from V and 9 from J, leaving 13 bases between them. The CDR3 is 14 amino acids. The germline CDR1 and CDR2 sequences are SEHNR and FQNEAQ (reference sequence). The CDR3 sequence: CASSLIGDAKKLFF. The CDR3 nucleotides read TGTGCCAGCAGCTTAATAGGGGATGCGAAAAAACTGTTTTTT.

The chain carries TRBV7-8 and TRBJ2-3; weak D call: TRBD2 (5 bases). The germline V and J ends were trimmed by 5 bases and 1 base, with 7 bases remaining between them. The germline V gene has CDR1 SGHVS and CDR2 FQNEAQ. The CDR3 has 13 residues. This chain's CDR3 is CASSPLGTDTQYF. The CDR3 DNA follows: TGTGCCAGCAGCCCACTAGGCACAGATACGCAGTATTTT. Full variable domain (remainder filled in from reference TRBV7-8 and TRBJ2-3): GAGVSQSPRYKVAKRGQDVALRCDPISGHVSLFWYQQALGQGPEFLTYFQNEAQLDKSGLPSDRFFAERPEGSVSTLKIQRTQQEDSAVYLCASSPLGTDTQYFGPGTRLTVL.

This clonotype was observed a handful of times. CDR3 protein: CASSQDTGSGGLITEQFF. CDR3 in DNA: TGTGCCAGCAGCCAAGATACCGGTAGCGGGGGATTGATCACTGAGCAGTTCTTC. The chain is built from TRBV4-2 and TRBJ2-1; 9 positions match TRBD2. Germline trimming cut 0 bases from V and 9 bases from J; bases unmatched to any gene: 15. Germline CDR1 and CDR2: LGHNA and YNFKEQ. This CDR3 has 18 amino acids.

This clonotype was seen a few times. V is TRBV5-1 and J is TRBJ1-1, with D possibly matching TRBD1 (5 bases). Trimming removed 5 bases at V and 4 bases at J, with 18 bases between. Germline CDR1 is SGHRS and CDR2 is YFSETQ. The CDR3 has 15 residues. The DNA of the CDR3 is TGCGCCAGCAGTCCGCGTCAGGGTTTCGTCACTGAAGCTTTCTTT. Amino acids: CASSPRQGFVTEAFF.

This clonotype was recorded at least ten times. The chain couples TRBV12-3 or TRBV12-4 to TRBJ2-7, with TRBD1 identical over 10 bases. V shed 4 bases, J shed 7 bases, and the junction held 10 bases outside the gene matches. This CDR3 contains 15 residues. CDR3 sequence reads: CASSSYGTGVQEQYF. The CDR3 DNA is TGTGCCAGCAGTTCCTACGGGACAGGGGTGCAAGAGCAGTACTTC.

This clonotype was detected ten times or more. The J gene is TRBJ1-4, the V gene TRBV12-3 or TRBV12-4, with 9 positions matching TRBD1. CDR3 length: 15 residues. V shed 4 bases and J 7 bases; nucleotides not matched to a gene: 7. The CDR3 DNA is TGTGCCAGCAGTTCCGGGACAGGGTTGAGTGAAAAACTGTTTTTT. This sequence encodes CASSSGTGLSEKLFF.

The J gene is TRBJ1-1, the V gene TRBV18, with a weak D call TRBD1 (6 bases). This CDR3 contains 15 residues. Germline CDR1 is KGHSH and CDR2 is LQKENI. V lost 3 bases to trimming and J lost 1 base, with 12 bases between them. The CDR3 sequence is CASSPNRVENTEAFF. CDR3 nucleotide sequence: TGTGCCAGCTCACCGAACAGGGTCGAGAACACTGAAGCTTTCTTT.

The V and J genes are TRBV2 and TRBJ2-2; D possibly corresponds to TRBD2 (5 bases). V dropped 6 bases and J dropped 5 bases, with 13 bases sitting between them. The CDR3 consists of 14 residues. The V gene's germline CDR1 is SNHLY and CDR2 FYNNEI. The CDR3 DNA follows: TGTGCCAGCAGCGGGAAGGGCGGAACCGGGGAGCTGTTTTTT. This gives the protein CASSGKGGTGELFF.

This clonotype has only a few counts. The J gene is TRBJ2-3, the V gene TRBV24-1, with D maybe TRBD2 (5 bases). Germline lookup yields CDR1 KGHDR and CDR2 SFDVKD. This CDR3 comprises 14 residues. Trimming removed 2 bases at V and 7 bases at J, with 12 bases between. The CDR3 region has the DNA TGTGCCACCAGTGATTCTCGGACTTCCAATACGCAGTATTTT. Its translation is CATSDSRTSNTQYF.

This clonotype has just a few counts. This chain connects TRBV12-3 or TRBV12-4 to TRBJ1-2, with TRBD1 matching 7 bases. V dropped 7 bases and J dropped 3; count of bases not matched to a gene: 11. CDR3 length: 15 residues. The CDR3 spells CASTQGGGGYYGYTF. CDR3 coding DNA: TGTGCCAGCACCCAGGGGGGCGGGGGGTACTATGGCTACACCTTC.

The chain recombines TRBV29-1 with TRBJ1-2, with TRBD1 matching 9 bases. Losses at the gene ends were 3 bases for V and 4 bases for J; bases not matched to a gene: 9. This CDR3 region has 15 residues. Germline-derived CDR1 and CDR2 are SQVTM and ANQGSEA. The CDR3 DNA reads as TGCAGCGTTGATCGGGGACAGGGAGATTCCTATGGCTACACCTTC. Its translation: CSVDRGQGDSYGYTF.

Many counts were recorded for this clonotype. The chain recombines TRBV5-1 with TRBJ2-5; no reliable D call. Per germline, CDR1 SGHRS and CDR2 YFSETQ. Trimming pared 5 bases from V and 4 bases from J, leaving 12 bases between. CDR3 size: 13 residues. As DNA, the CDR3 is TGCGCCAGCAGGGATAGTGCCAGAGAGACCCAGTACTTC. Residues: CASRDSARETQYF.

This rearrangement joins TRBV7-2 to TRBJ2-2; D not certain. Germline-derived CDR1 and CDR2 are SGHTA and FQGNSA. This CDR3 is 14 amino acids long. V was clipped by 5 bases and J by 2 bases, with 9 bases between them. CDR3 DNA: TGTGCCAGCAGCATTCCCCTCAACACCGGGGAGCTGTTTTTT. This translates into CASSIPLNTGELFF.

Written as DNA, the CDR3 is TGTGCCAGCAGCTTAGGAGCGGGGCGCCGGGAGCTGTTTTTT. Residues: CASSLGAGRRELFF. The V call is TRBV7-2, the J call TRBJ2-2; TRBD2 aligns across 7 bases. Losses at the gene ends were 1 base for V and 9 bases for J; bases not matched to a gene: 5. The CDR3 spans 14 residues. Germline V gene data show CDR1 as SGHTA and CDR2 as FQGNSA.

This clonotype came up a few times. This chain connects TRBV5-4 to TRBJ1-1; D ambiguous. The CDR3 is 12 amino acids. From germline, CDR1 is SGHNT and CDR2 YYREEE (reference sequence). Between the trimmed V and J ends, which lost 6 bases and 1 base, there was a span of 7 bases. The CDR3 sequence: CASISENTEAFF. The CDR3 DNA follows: TGTGCCAGCATCTCCGAGAACACTGAAGCTTTCTTT.

V usage is TRBV7-9 and J usage is TRBJ1-2; the match to TRBD1 covers 7 bases. CDR3 length: 13 amino acids. Germline CDR1 SEHNR, CDR2 FQNEAQ (reference sequence). Trimming removed 5 bases from V and 6 bases from J; junction bases left unmatched: 6. As DNA, the CDR3 is TGTGCCAGCAGCACCAGGGGGTATGATGGCTACACCTTC. This codes for CASSTRGYDGYTF.

The V gene is TRBV4-2, the J gene TRBJ2-5, with TRBD2 matching 7 bases. Germline V gene data show CDR1 as LGHNA and CDR2 as YNFKEQ. The CDR3 runs 18 residues. V lost 1 base and J lost 1; bases outside the gene matches: 12. CDR3 in amino acids: CASSQGGGAGVVQETQYF. CDR3 DNA sequence: TGTGCCAGCAGCCAAGGGGGAGGCGCGGGGGTGGTCCAAGAGACCCAGTACTTC.

This chain uses TRBV5-1 with TRBJ1-1; 9 bases line up with TRBD1. CDR3 size: 14 residues. V lost 6 bases, J lost 4 bases, and 7 bases stayed unmatched. Germline V gene lookup returns CDR1 SGHRS and CDR2 YFSETQ. The CDR3 DNA reads TGCGCCAGCACAACCACAGGGGGCACCACTGAAGCTTTCTTT. Translating it yields CASTTTGGTTEAFF.

This clonotype was detected ten times or more. The chain employs TRBV5-1 and TRBJ2-5, with D hard to call. From germline, CDR1 is SGHRS and CDR2 YFSETQ. This CDR3 spans 13 amino acids. V dropped 0 bases and J dropped 3 bases, with 6 bases sitting between them. The CDR3 here is CASSLGSEETQYF. CDR3 DNA: TGCGCCAGCAGCTTGGGCTCAGAAGAGACCCAGTACTTC.

The chain joins TRBV6-5 to TRBJ1-3; TRBD1 aligns across 7 bases. V dropped 0 bases and J dropped 4; count of bases not matched to a gene: 6. Per germline, CDR1 MNHEY and CDR2 SVGAGI. This CDR3 region has 16 residues. CDR3: CASSYSSGQRGNTIYF. CDR3 bases: TGTGCCAGCAGTTACTCGTCGGGACAGCGGGGAAACACCATATATTTT.

V and J are TRBV6-1 and TRBJ2-2; 8 nucleotides agree with TRBD2. With 6 bases clipped from V and 0 bases from J, the junction kept 9 bases outside the gene matches. The length of the CDR3 is 17 residues. The germline CDR1 and CDR2 sequences are MNHNS and SASEGT. The CDR3 reads CASSERERGSNTGELFF. In DNA form, the CDR3 reads TGTGCCAGCAGCGAGCGTGAGCGGGGGTCGAACACCGGGGAGCTGTTTTTT.

This clonotype was detected a few times. The chain recombines TRBV5-1 with TRBJ2-7, with TRBD1 matching 10 bases. V was pared by 0 bases and J by 0 bases, with 0 bases of the junction left unmatched. Germline CDR1 reads SGHRS; CDR2 reads YFSETQ. The CDR3 has 15 residues. This CDR3 is CASSLGTGGSYEQYF. In nucleotides, the CDR3 is TGCGCCAGCAGCTTGGGGACAGGGGGCTCCTACGAGCAGTACTTC.

This clonotype was seen a handful of times. The J gene is TRBJ2-1, the V gene TRBV6-5, with 8 bases aligning to TRBD2. CDR3 length: 16 amino acids. Losses at the gene ends were 2 bases for V and 7 bases for J; bases not matched to a gene: 10. Germline V gives CDR1 MNHEY, CDR2 SVGAGI. The CDR3: CASSYAASGLGNEQFF. CDR3 nucleotides: TGTGCCAGCAGTTACGCAGCTAGCGGGCTGGGGAATGAGCAGTTCTTC.

As for this clonotype: A much larger clone differs by one base, so this may be a read error. The chain carries TRBV18 and TRBJ1-5, with a possible D match to TRBD1 (5 bases). There are 14 residues in the CDR3. CDR1 and CDR2 from the germline V gene are KGHSH and LQKENI. The chain's CDR3 is CASSPEAGSQHQHF. The CDR3 DNA follows: TGTGCCAGCTCACCAGAGGCAGGGAGTCAGCACCAGCATTTT.

This CDR3 is CASRPEEGLNEQFF. CDR3 coding DNA: TGTGCCAGCAGACCAGAGGAGGGGTTGAATGAGCAGTTCTTC. V gene TRBV7-9 combines with J gene TRBJ2-1; maybe TRBD2 (6 bases). The CDR3 sequence is 14 residues long. With 6 bases removed from V and 7 bases from J, the gap between germline ends came to 16 bases. Germline-derived CDR1 and CDR2 are SEHNR and FQNEAQ (reference sequence).

This CDR3 reads CASSATSGGLPYNEQFF. CDR3 DNA sequence: TGTGCCAGCAGCGCAACTAGCGGGGGTCTCCCCTACAATGAGCAGTTCTTC. V usage is TRBV9 and J usage is TRBJ2-1; the match to TRBD2 covers 11 bases. Germline-derived CDR1 and CDR2 are SGDLS and YYNGEE. This CDR3 is 17 amino acids long. V lost 3 bases and J lost 2; bases outside the gene matches: 7.